Sequencing of this T cell receptor beta chain was carried out in a study of blood T cell repertoires in COVID-19. Study-wide background: Spain, Italy and the United States supplied samples that represented acute and convalescent COVID-19. The cDNA or gDNA used as material had been derived from T cells, B-cell-depleted T cells, or PBMCs.

There are 14 residues in the CDR3. CDR1 is SQVTM and CDR2 is ANQGSEA in the germline V gene. The V gene lost 4 bases and the J gene lost 3 bases, with 15 bases spanning the gap. Per the original methods: Reference gene primer amplification yielded estimated nucleated cell counts. Clones were sequenced by immunoSEQ multiplex PCR, and TCRdb holds only the in-frame ones, with some missing. D and trimming were read from the DNA, whereas the V and J calls and clone size are those reported in that table. The table has around 200,000 clones, 80% to 90% seen once; the top ten hold approximately 0.88%. This TCR was sampled from a woman between 18 and 29 years old who had recovered from COVID-19. Material: peripheral blood. V is TRBV29-1 and J is TRBJ1-2; a weak D match, TRBD1 (5 bases). CDR3 sequence reads: CSVVGTGGDYGYTF. In nucleotides, the CDR3 is TGCAGCGTTGTAGGTACAGGAGGGGACTATGGCTACACCTTC.